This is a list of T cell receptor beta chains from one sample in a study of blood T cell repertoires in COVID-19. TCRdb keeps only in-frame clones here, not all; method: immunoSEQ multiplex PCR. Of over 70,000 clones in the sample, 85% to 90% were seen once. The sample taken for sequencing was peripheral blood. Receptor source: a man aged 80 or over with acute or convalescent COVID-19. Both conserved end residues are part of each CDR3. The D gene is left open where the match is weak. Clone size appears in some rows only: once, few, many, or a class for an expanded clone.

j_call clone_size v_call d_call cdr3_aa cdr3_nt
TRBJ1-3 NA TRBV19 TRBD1 CASSIDRASGNTIYF TGTGCCAGTAGTATCGACAGGGCTTCTGGAAACACCATATATTTT
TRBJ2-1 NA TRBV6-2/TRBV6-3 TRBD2 CASSQPGLAGYEQFF TGTGCCAGCAGTCAACCGGGACTAGCGGGGTATGAGCAGTTCTTC
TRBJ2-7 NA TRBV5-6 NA CASSLVGGPLWEQYF TGTGCCAGCAGCTTGGTCGGGGGGCCCTTGTGGGAGCAGTACTTC
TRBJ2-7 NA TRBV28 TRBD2 CASSSPGTSGITYEQYF TGTGCCAGCAGCTCCCCCGGGACTAGCGGGATTACCTACGAGCAGTACTTC
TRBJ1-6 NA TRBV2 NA CASSEGGSSYNSPLHF TGTGCCAGCAGTGAAGGCGGGAGCTCCTATAATTCACCCCTCCACTTT
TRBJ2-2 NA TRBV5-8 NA CASSLEGANTGELFF TGTGCCAGCAGCTTGGAAGGGGCGAACACCGGGGAGCTGTTTTTT
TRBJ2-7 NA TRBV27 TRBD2 CASSLQAPSLAVSYEQYF TGTGCCAGCAGCCTACAAGCCCCCTCGCTAGCGGTGTCCTACGAGCAGTACTTC
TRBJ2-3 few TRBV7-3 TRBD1 CASSFGQGKWDTQYF TGTGCCAGCAGCTTCGGACAGGGGAAGTGGGATACGCAGTATTTT
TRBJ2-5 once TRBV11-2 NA CASSPGGDETQYF TGTGCCAGCAGCCCAGGAGGGGACGAGACCCAGTACTTC
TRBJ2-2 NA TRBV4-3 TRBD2 CASSLGTSGRAPTGELFF TGCGCCAGCAGCCTGGGGACTAGCGGGAGGGCTCCCACCGGGGAGCTGTTTTTT